The 31 T cell receptor beta chains in this list originate from one sample, sequenced in a study of T cell changes during pregnancy in multiple sclerosis. Assay: immunoSEQ multiplex PCR; the TCRdb copy retains only in-frame clones and omits some. The repertoire consists of over 70,000 clones, with 94% occurring once and the leading ten covering 2% to 2.5%. Source: peripheral blood, taken in the third trimester of pregnancy. The receptors shown here come from a female donor with multiple sclerosis, enrolled in a pregnancy study.

This chain joins TRBV7-6 and TRBJ1-1; D gene uncertain. Germline V gives CDR1 SGHVS, CDR2 FNYEAQ. V was cut by 5 bases and J by 0 bases, with 7 bases left in between. This CDR3 is 13 amino acids long. CDR3 nucleotide sequence: TGTGCCAGCAGCAAGACAATGAACACTGAAGCTTTCTTT. The encoded protein is CASSKTMNTEAFF.

The chain employs TRBV10-2 and TRBJ2-7; 9 bases match TRBD1. This CDR3 region has 14 residues. V was clipped by 6 bases and J by 3 bases; unmatched bases: 6. The germline V gene encodes CDR1 WSHSY and CDR2 SAAADI. The CDR3 spells CASSLTGGGYEQYF. As DNA, the CDR3 is TGCGCCAGCAGCCTGACAGGGGGTGGCTACGAGCAGTACTTC.

V usage is TRBV2 and J usage is TRBJ2-6, with TRBD1 matching 7 bases. With 1 base clipped from V and 7 bases from J, the junction kept 7 bases outside the gene matches. Germline CDR1 SNHLY, CDR2 FYNNEI. The CDR3 contains 16 residues. The CDR3 DNA sequence: TGTGCCAGCAGTGAAGTCAGGGGGTTTGGAGCCAACGTCCTGACTTTC. Its protein is CASSEVRGFGANVLTF. The full variable domain, in which reference TRBV2 and TRBJ2-6 provide the parts outside the CDR3, is EPEVTQTPSHQVTQMGQEVILRCVPISNHLYFYWYRQILGQKVEFLVSFYNNEISEKSEIFDDQFSVERPDGSNFTLKIRSTKLEDSAMYFCASSEVRGFGANVLTFGAGSRLTVL.

The CDR3 loop is CASSFGTNYGYTF. The DNA of the CDR3 is TGTGCCAGCAGTTTCGGGACTAACTATGGCTACACCTTC. The rearrangement uses TRBV27 and TRBJ1-2; no clear D. This CDR3 contains 13 residues. V lost 3 bases and J 0 bases, leaving 5 bases between the germline ends. Germline V lookup: CDR1 MNHEY, CDR2 SMNVEV (reference sequence).

CDR3 nucleotide sequence: TGTGCCAGCAGCTTGGGCCCGACGGGGGAGCAGTACTTC. Its protein product is CASSLGPTGEQYF. The rearrangement uses TRBV5-5 and TRBJ2-7; possibly TRBD2 for D (5 bases). V lost 0 bases and J lost 7, with 11 bases in between. The CDR3 is 13 residues long. In germline, CDR1 is SGHKS, CDR2 YYEKEE (reference sequence).

The chain uses TRBV7-8 and TRBJ2-1; possibly TRBD1 for D (6 bases). The CDR3 is 15 amino acids. The V end was cut by 3 bases, the J end by 9 bases, with 18 bases between. Germline CDR1 reads SGHVS; CDR2 reads FQNEAQ. The CDR3 DNA reads as TGTGCCAGCAGCTTTTTGAGGGGGAGTATCGGTGAGCAGTTCTTC. Encoded protein: CASSFLRGSIGEQFF.

The rearrangement uses TRBV6-5 and TRBJ1-4; D perhaps matches TRBD1 (6 bases). V was pared by 6 bases and J by 4 bases, with 9 bases between. Germline V CDR1 and CDR2: MNHEY, SVGAGI. CDR3 length: 13 amino acids. This CDR3 reads CASSRDINEKLFF. The DNA for the CDR3 is TGTGCCAGCAGCCGGGACATTAATGAAAAACTGTTTTTT.

The CDR3 here is CASSTASGEETQYF. CDR3 in DNA: TGTGCCAGCAGCACAGCTAGCGGGGAAGAGACCCAGTACTTC. The V and J genes are TRBV5-4 and TRBJ2-5; 9 bases fit TRBD2. In germline, CDR1 is SGHNT, CDR2 YYREEE (reference sequence). Trimming at V came to 4 bases and at J to 3 bases, leaving 4 bases not matched to a gene. The CDR3 runs to 14 residues.

The rearrangement links TRBV29-1 to TRBJ2-2; D remains unclear. V was pared by 3 bases and J by 4 bases, with 6 bases between. Germline loops: CDR1 SQVTM, CDR2 ANQGSEA. The CDR3 extends over 12 amino acids. The CDR3: CSVESLTGELFF. CDR3 bases: TGCAGCGTTGAGAGCCTCACCGGGGAGCTGTTTTTT.

The chain has TRBV27 and TRBJ2-1; 10 positions match TRBD2. Germline-derived CDR1 and CDR2 are MNHEY and SMNVEV (reference sequence). The CDR3 covers 15 residues. Germline trimming cut 6 bases from V and 2 bases from J; bases unmatched to any gene: 4. CDR3 sequence reads: CASSPLAGAYNEQFF. CDR3 nucleotide sequence: TGTGCCAGCAGCCCGCTAGCGGGGGCCTACAATGAGCAGTTCTTC.

The CDR3 DNA is TGTGCCAGCAGCTTGCAATGGGCGTGGAACACTGAAGCTTTCTTT. Protein sequence: CASSLQWAWNTEAFF. This chain connects TRBV5-4 to TRBJ1-1; D remains unclear. Germline V gives CDR1 SGHNT, CDR2 YYREEE (reference sequence). V was clipped by 1 base and J by 1 base, with 11 bases between them. The CDR3 contains 15 residues. Based on the CDR3 plus reference TRBV5-4 and TRBJ1-1, the full variable domain is ETGVTQSPTHLIKTRGQQVTLRCSSQSGHNTVSWYQQALGQGPQFIFQYYREEENGRGNFPPRFSGLQFPNYSSELNVNALELDDSALYLCASSLQWAWNTEAFFGQGTRLTVV.

V is TRBV28 and J is TRBJ2-7; 8 bases align to TRBD1. Germline V CDR1 and CDR2: MDHEN, SYDVKM. V lost 3 bases and J lost 1; bases outside the gene matches: 8. The CDR3 sequence is 16 residues long. This CDR3 is CASSFVAGQGSYEQYF. CDR3 bases: TGTGCCAGCAGTTTTGTTGCCGGACAGGGTTCCTACGAGCAGTACTTC.

In nucleotides, the CDR3 is TGTGCCAGCAGCCAAGACAGTGTTTGGCGGCAGCAAAGGAACGAGCAGTACTTC. Translated: CASSQDSVWRQQRNEQYF. The rearrangement uses TRBV14 and TRBJ2-7; D is ambiguous. This CDR3 region has 18 residues. Deletions cut 0 bases from V and 5 bases from J, with 23 bases between. The V gene's germline CDR1 is SGHDN and CDR2 FVKESK. Combining the CDR3 with reference TRBV14 and TRBJ2-7 gives the whole variable domain EAGVTQFPSHSVIEKGQTVTLRCDPISGHDNLYWYRRVMGKEIKFLLHFVKESKQDESGMPNNRFLAERTGGTYSTLKVQPAELEDSGVYFCASSQDSVWRQQRNEQYFGPGTRLTVT.

The chain uses TRBV9 and TRBJ2-5, with 8 bases aligning to TRBD2. The CDR3 extends over 16 amino acids. With V trimmed by 0 bases and J by 2 bases, 6 bases remained unmatched. The germline V gene encodes CDR1 SGDLS and CDR2 YYNGEE. DNA of the CDR3: TGTGCCAGCAGCGTAGGCGGAGCGGGAGTTCAAGAGACCCAGTACTTC. It translates to CASSVGGAGVQETQYF.

The rearrangement joins TRBV7-2 to TRBJ2-7, with TRBD2 matching 8 bases. CDR3 length equals 17 residues. Germline trimming cut 1 base from V and 6 bases from J; bases unmatched to any gene: 14. Germline loops: CDR1 SGHTA, CDR2 FQGNSA. The CDR3 is CASSLVSGGGRQGEQYF. CDR3 DNA sequence: TGTGCCAGCAGCTTAGTCAGCGGAGGCGGGAGGCAGGGCGAGCAGTACTTC.

The rearrangement uses TRBV28 and TRBJ2-7; a possible D gene is TRBD2 (5 bases). Germline V lookup: CDR1 MDHEN, CDR2 SYDVKM. This CDR3 is 14 amino acids long. V was trimmed by 3 bases and J by 0 bases, leaving 9 bases between them. The CDR3 DNA sequence: TGTGCCAGCAGTTTTCTGGGGAGCTCCTACGAGCAGTACTTC. It codes for CASSFLGSSYEQYF. The whole variable domain, filled in from reference TRBV28 and TRBJ2-7, reads DVKVTQSSRYLVKRTGEKVFLECVQDMDHENMFWYRQDPGLGLRLIYFSYDVKMKEKGDIPEGYSVSREKKERFSLILESASTNQTSMYLCASSFLGSSYEQYFGPGTRLTVT.

The rearrangement links TRBV7-6 to TRBJ1-1, with 7 nucleotides matching TRBD1. V lost 5 bases, J lost 4 bases, and 4 bases stayed unmatched. Germline CDR1 is SGHVS and CDR2 is FNYEAQ. The CDR3 covers 13 residues. CDR3 sequence (DNA): TGTGCCAGCAGCGAGCCAGGGGGCACTGAAGCTTTCTTT. It translates to CASSEPGGTEAFF.

The chain combines TRBV7-2 with TRBJ2-7; TRBD2 aligns across 10 bases. The CDR3 covers 15 residues. Losses at the gene ends were 3 bases for V and 7 bases for J; bases not matched to a gene: 9. Germline loops: CDR1 SGHTA, CDR2 FQGNSA. Here the CDR3 reads CASSLEPGLATEQYF. The CDR3 DNA is TGTGCCAGCAGCTTGGAGCCGGGACTAGCGACAGAGCAGTACTTC.

The chain combines TRBV5-1 with TRBJ2-5, with 10 bases identical to TRBD2. Germline V gives CDR1 SGHRS, CDR2 YFSETQ. V trimming: 5 bases; J trimming: 5 bases; junction bases outside the gene matches: 6. CDR3 length equals 14 residues. CDR3 DNA sequence: TGCGCCAGCAGGAGGACTAGCGGATCGGAGACCCAGTACTTC. Its protein product is CASRRTSGSETQYF.

This clone was seen a single time. This chain uses TRBV6-5 with TRBJ1-4, with a possible D match to TRBD1 (6 bases). The germline CDR1 and CDR2 sequences are MNHEY and SVGAGI. Trimming took 2 bases from V and 10 from J, leaving 20 bases between them. CDR3 length equals 16 residues. CDR3 protein: CASSYKPAGTRGKLFF. The CDR3 DNA reads TGTGCCAGCAGTTACAAACCAGCAGGGACAAGGGGAAAACTGTTTTTT.

CDR3 amino acids: CASRGWGGYTF. DNA of the CDR3: TGTGCCAGCCGGGGTTGGGGTGGCTACACCTTC. This sequence joins TRBV28 and TRBJ1-2; D not certain. V gave up 8 bases and J gave up 7 bases, with 11 bases separating them. This CDR3 has 11 amino acids. The V gene's germline CDR1 is MDHEN and CDR2 SYDVKM.

This chain joins TRBV27 and TRBJ2-7; TRBD2 agrees at 9 bases. Germline lookup yields CDR1 MNHEY and CDR2 SMNVEV (reference sequence). The CDR3 has 15 residues. V was pared by 5 bases and J by 1 base, with 6 bases of the junction left unmatched. The CDR3 nucleotides are TGTGCCAGCAGTCTGCGGGAGGGGAGTTCCTACGAGCAGTACTTC. Encoded protein: CASSLREGSSYEQYF.

This sequence joins TRBV2 and TRBJ2-7, with TRBD2 matching 8 bases. Looked up from germline, CDR1 is SNHLY and CDR2 is FYNNEI. The ends lost 8 bases at V and 3 bases at J; junction bases unmatched: 9. This CDR3 is 14 amino acids long. For the CDR3, the DNA is TGTGCCAGCGATCGGGGGGGCCGGGGCTACGAGCAGTACTTC. Translating it yields CASDRGGRGYEQYF.

This clone was found a few times. The chain employs TRBV12-5 and TRBJ1-1; tentative D call: TRBD1 (5 bases). Germline CDR1 LGHNT, CDR2 FRNRAP. The length of the CDR3 is 14 residues. Deletions cut 7 bases from V and 0 bases from J, with 12 bases between. CDR3 residues: CASASGRMNTEAFF. The CDR3 DNA is TGTGCTAGTGCCTCAGGGAGGATGAACACTGAAGCTTTCTTT.

This rearrangement joins TRBV9 to TRBJ2-1, with a tentative D call TRBD2 (6 bases). Trimming removed 0 bases at V and 6 bases at J, with 13 bases between. The V gene's germline CDR1 is SGDLS and CDR2 YYNGEE. The CDR3 has 15 amino acids. The CDR3 DNA follows: TGTGCCAGCAGCGTAGGGCGGGGCGGGTTCAATGAGCAGTTCTTC. As protein: CASSVGRGGFNEQFF.

The CDR3 sequence: CASTLGGTGANVLTF. CDR3 nucleotide sequence: TGTGCCAGCACCTTAGGGGGCACTGGGGCCAACGTCCTGACTTTC. The V gene is TRBV28, the J gene TRBJ2-6, with 7 nucleotides matching TRBD1. This CDR3 is 15 amino acids long. V lost 7 bases, J lost 2 bases, and 5 bases stayed unmatched. Germline CDR1 is MDHEN and CDR2 is SYDVKM. The full variable domain, in which reference TRBV28 and TRBJ2-6 provide the parts outside the CDR3, is DVKVTQSSRYLVKRTGEKVFLECVQDMDHENMFWYRQDPGLGLRLIYFSYDVKMKEKGDIPEGYSVSREKKERFSLILESASTNQTSMYLCASTLGGTGANVLTFGAGSRLTVL.

The chain has TRBV27 and TRBJ2-7; D is undetermined. The CDR3 consists of 17 residues. Germline V lookup: CDR1 MNHEY, CDR2 SMNVEV (reference sequence). Trimming shortened V by 5 bases and J by 7 bases, and 27 bases separated the two germline ends. In DNA form, the CDR3 reads TGTGCCAGCAGTCCTTTTAATCGGTTCCAGGCGAGCATGGAGCAGTACTTC. Encoded protein: CASSPFNRFQASMEQYF.

The V and J genes are TRBV5-6 and TRBJ2-1, with TRBD2 matching over 9 bases. Germline-derived CDR1 and CDR2 are SGHDT and YYEEEE. The length of the CDR3 is 14 residues. V dropped 7 bases and J dropped 10; count of bases not matched to a gene: 12. Written as DNA, the CDR3 is TGTGCCAGCGCCCTTACGGGACTAGCCTGGGAGCAGTTCTTC. This codes for CASALTGLAWEQFF.

Written as DNA, the CDR3 is TGTGCCAGCAGCGCCGGGACTAGCGAGTACTACAATGAGCAGTTCTTC. This codes for CASSAGTSEYYNEQFF. The chain combines TRBV2 with TRBJ2-1, with 10 bases identical to TRBD2. The CDR3 is made up of 16 amino acids. Germline V CDR1 and CDR2: SNHLY, FYNNEI. V was pared by 6 bases and J by 3 bases, with 8 bases of the junction left unmatched.

The chain links TRBV27 to TRBJ2-1; a weak D match, TRBD2 (6 bases). The CDR3 is made up of 15 amino acids. Trimming removed 6 bases from V and 2 bases from J, with 14 bases in between. From germline, CDR1 is MNHEY and CDR2 SMNVEV (reference sequence). The CDR3 reads CASSSGRGPYNEQFF. Written as DNA, the CDR3 is TGTGCCAGCAGCAGCGGGCGGGGTCCCTACAATGAGCAGTTCTTC.

This chain links TRBV7-2 with TRBJ1-1, with TRBD1 identical over 8 bases. CDR1 and CDR2 (germline): SGHTA, FQGNSA. CDR3 size: 14 residues. V was pared by 4 bases and J by 4 bases, with 5 bases of the junction left unmatched. CDR3 loop: CASSSVTGGTEAFF. In nucleotides, the CDR3 is TGTGCCAGCAGCTCCGTTACAGGGGGCACTGAAGCTTTCTTT.